This TCR beta chain was profiled in a study of Ad26.COV2.S vaccination and SARS-CoV-2 variants. Documented treatment: around 19 received Ad26.COV2.S at low or high dose, single or two shots; 5 received placebo; per-sample allocation not given. Sample collection was performed on day 63 after the first vaccine or placebo injection. Measured with immunoSEQ multiplex PCR; TCRdb has only the in-frame clones, and not every one. Of 380,000 or so clones in the sample, less than 90% are singletons; the top ten hold 9.5% to 12%. CDR1 is LNHDA, CDR2 SQIVND, per germline (reference sequence). CDR3 length: 13 amino acids. V lost 3 bases and J 5 bases, leaving 10 bases between the germline ends.

The TCR comes from a person aged 18-60 years who received the Ad26.COV2.S COVID-19 vaccine or a placebo. The V gene is TRBV19, the J gene TRBJ1-1; maybe TRBD1 (6 bases). Source: peripheral blood, taken in a trial of Ad26.COV2.S vaccine versus placebo. The CDR3 DNA sequence: TGTGCCAGTAGTATTTGGGGGGCAACTGAAGCTTTCTTT. Translating gives CASSIWGATEAFF.